One sample yielded the 14 T cell receptor beta chains listed below, sequenced in a study of CD8 T cells in Susac syndrome (dated by TCRdb to the late 2010s). The receptor library was made with the immunoSEQ multiplex PCR assay. RNA was extracted using the RNeasy kit, and roughly 0.5 to 1 microgram was reverse transcribed with random hexamers. TCRdb redid the processing of the public reads, applying fastp at Q25 and MiXCR, and retained in-frame beta chains. Each record represents a unique CDR3 protein, reported with the most common genes and DNA among its rows. The sample profile shows around 150,000 distinct CDR3 sequences; 85% to 95% of them were found once. The ten largest clonotypes hold approximately 0.13% of the sample. Sequencing was carried out using CD4+ T cells from PBMCs. The receptors shown here come from a human donor with Susac syndrome.

The rearrangement links TRBV6-2 or TRBV6-3 to TRBJ1-5; tentatively, D is TRBD1 (5 bases). The germline V gene has CDR1 MNHEY and CDR2 SVGEGT. Between the trimmed V and J ends, which lost 5 bases and 4 bases, there was a span of 12 bases. CDR3 length: 14 amino acids. For the CDR3, the DNA is TGTGCCAGCAGTCGGGGGGGATCGAATCAGCCCCAGCATTTT. Amino acid sequence: CASSRGGSNQPQHF.

Here the CDR3 reads CASSQDKTRAQQFF. The CDR3 bases are TGTGCCAGCAGCCAAGATAAGACGCGGGCACAGCAGTTCTTC. V gene TRBV3-1 combines with J gene TRBJ2-1; a weak D match, TRBD2 (5 bases). The CDR3 has 14 amino acids. Looked up from germline, CDR1 is LGHDT and CDR2 is YNNKEL (reference sequence). Trimming took off 0 bases at V and 11 bases at J, with 14 bases between the two ends.

This clonotype appeared a single time. This rearrangement joins TRBV6-6 to TRBJ2-7; 8 bases fit TRBD1. The CDR3 loop spans 15 amino acids. Germline loops: CDR1 MNHNY, CDR2 SVGAGI (reference sequence). The junction had 6 bases not matched to a gene; V was cut back by 2 bases and J by 3 bases. The CDR3 protein is CASSYRDRGVYEQYF. Here the CDR3 DNA reads TGTGCCAGCAGTTACAGAGACAGGGGAGTCTACGAGCAGTACTTC.

The chain links TRBV7-8 to TRBJ2-7; D call uncertain. Per the germline V gene, CDR1 is SGHVS and CDR2 is FQNEAQ. This CDR3 contains 15 residues. Trimming pared 0 bases from V and 4 bases from J, leaving 13 bases between. CDR3 bases: TGTGCCAGCAGCTTAGCGTGGGCAGGACCGTACGAGCAGTACTTC. This codes for CASSLAWAGPYEQYF.

With respect to this clonotype: A read error may produce the germline difference seen at one junction end. The chain links TRBV4-1 to TRBJ2-5; D gene uncertain. Germline V gene data show CDR1 as MGHRA and CDR2 as YSYEKL. The CDR3 consists of 12 residues. DNA for the CDR3: TGCGCCAGCAGCCAAGCCTCAGAGATCCAGTACTTC. As protein: CASSQASEIQYF.

The chain links TRBV18 to TRBJ2-7; possibly TRBD1 or TRBD2 for D (5 bases each). The V gene's germline CDR1 is KGHSH and CDR2 LQKENI. V dropped 4 bases and J dropped 0 bases, with 22 bases sitting between them. The CDR3 loop spans 18 amino acids. CDR3 in amino acids: CASSLNSGTGSSSYEQYF. CDR3 DNA sequence: TGTGCCAGCTCACTAAATTCCGGGACCGGATCCAGCTCCTACGAGCAGTACTTC.

The chain carries TRBV28 and TRBJ2-4; D might be TRBD1 (6 bases). This CDR3 region has 14 residues. Germline loops: CDR1 MDHEN, CDR2 SYDVKM. V lost 2 bases and J 7 bases, leaving 12 bases between the germline ends. CDR3 loop: CASSLGDTSNIQYF. For the CDR3, the DNA is TGTGCCAGCAGTTTAGGGGACACGAGCAACATTCAGTACTTC.

The genes are TRBV14 and TRBJ1-2; a weak D match, TRBD1 (6 bases). From germline, CDR1 is SGHDN and CDR2 FVKESK. This CDR3 is 14 amino acids long. The V end lost 2 bases, the J end lost 4 bases, and 11 bases lay between the germline ends. The CDR3 nucleotides read TGTGCCAGCAGCCAATTGGACAGATCCTATGGCTACACCTTC. As protein: CASSQLDRSYGYTF.

The chain combines TRBV20-1 with TRBJ1-4, with D hard to call. Germline V gene sequence: CDR1 DFQATT, CDR2 SNEGSKA (reference sequence). This CDR3 contains 16 residues. The ends were cut back, 4 bases at V and 0 bases at J, with 15 bases in the middle. The CDR3 nucleotides read TGCAGTGCTACTTATCTTAGCCTTGCAACTAATGAAAAACTGTTTTTT. It translates to CSATYLSLATNEKLFF.

V usage is TRBV11-2 and J usage is TRBJ1-5, with D possibly matching TRBD1 (5 bases). The CDR3 runs 13 residues. V lost 5 bases and J 4 bases, leaving 9 bases between the germline ends. The V gene's germline CDR1 is SGHAT and CDR2 FQNNGV. Here the CDR3 reads CASSPGHNQPQHF. In DNA, the CDR3 is TGTGCCAGCAGCCCCGGACATAATCAGCCCCAGCATTTT.

The rearrangement joins TRBV18 to TRBJ2-3; perhaps D is TRBD1 or TRBD2 (6 bases each). Germline CDR1 KGHSH, CDR2 LQKENI. Trimming shortened V by 1 base and J by 8 bases, and 19 bases separated the two germline ends. This CDR3 region has 16 residues. The CDR3 DNA is TGTGCCAGCTCACCACGTCTTAAGGGGGAGGAGGGTACGCAGTATTTT. Its protein is CASSPRLKGEEGTQYF.

The chain links TRBV30 to TRBJ2-1; TRBD1 or TRBD2 may be the D gene (5 bases each). Trimming took 4 bases from V and 0 from J, leaving 10 bases between them. Per the germline V gene, CDR1 is GTSNPN and CDR2 is SVGIG (reference sequence). The CDR3 is made up of 14 amino acids. CDR3 DNA: TGTGCCTGGACCAAGGGGAGCTCCTACAATGAGCAGTTCTTC. Its protein product is CAWTKGSSYNEQFF.

The V call is TRBV11-2, the J call TRBJ2-6; no firm D call. This CDR3 comprises 18 residues. V was pared by 4 bases and J by 0 bases, with 16 bases between. Germline CDR1 and CDR2: SGHAT and FQNNGV. CDR3: CASSSNGVGYSGANVLTF. The CDR3 coding sequence is TGTGCCAGCAGCTCTAACGGCGTCGGATACTCTGGGGCCAACGTCCTGACTTTC.

The chain has TRBV30 and TRBJ2-1; 7 bases line up with TRBD1. Trimming at V came to 5 bases and at J to 4 bases, leaving 8 bases not matched to a gene. The germline gives CDR1 GTSNPN, CDR2 SVGIG (reference sequence). The CDR3 extends over 14 amino acids. The CDR3 DNA sequence: TGTGCCTGGGGCCGGGACAGAGTGTACAATGAGCAGTTCTTC. Translation gives CAWGRDRVYNEQFF.